This TCR beta chain was identified during a study of cytomegalovirus exposure and HLA in healthy donors. The wider study: The 100 million to 140 million unique TCR beta sequences, from 150 million to 200 million T cells, were found by an earlier analysis.

Both 60 Vbeta primers and 13 Jbeta primers went into the PCR. The protocol was immunoSEQ multiplex PCR, while the TCRdb copy is restricted to in-frame clones and leaves out a portion. The table includes about 89,000 clones, around three quarters detected once. V was pared by 10 bases and J by 4 bases, with 9 bases of the junction left unmatched. The CDR3 consists of 16 residues. Per the germline V gene, CDR1 is ENHRY and CDR2 is SYGVKD. About this clone: No antigen is known for it.

Study outcomes and limitations: Researchers reported in a later analysis that a missense DCLRE1C variant was tied to TCR beta V- and J-gene trimming. Indistinguishable V segments such as TRBV6-2 and TRBV6-3 were excluded.

The sample was PBMCs. The clonotype was recovered from a male donor in good health and CMV-seronegative. The chain has TRBV10-3 and TRBJ2-6, with 11 bases matching TRBD2. The CDR3 DNA reads as TGTGCCACGGGTCTAGCGGGAGGTTCGGGGGCCAACGTCCTGACTTTC. Translating it yields CATGLAGGSGANVLTF.